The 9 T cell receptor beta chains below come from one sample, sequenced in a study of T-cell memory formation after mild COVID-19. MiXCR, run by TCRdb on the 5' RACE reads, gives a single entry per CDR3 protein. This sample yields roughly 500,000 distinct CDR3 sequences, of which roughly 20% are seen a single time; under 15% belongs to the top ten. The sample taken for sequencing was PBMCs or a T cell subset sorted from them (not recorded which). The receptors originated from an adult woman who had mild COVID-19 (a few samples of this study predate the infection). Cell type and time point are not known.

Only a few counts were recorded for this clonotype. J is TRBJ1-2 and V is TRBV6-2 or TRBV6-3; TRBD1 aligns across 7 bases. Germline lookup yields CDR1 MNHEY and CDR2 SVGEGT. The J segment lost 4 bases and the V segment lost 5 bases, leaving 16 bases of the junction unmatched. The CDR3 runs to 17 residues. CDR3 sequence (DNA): TGTGCCAGCAGTCCGTACCCTAGACAGGGATCGTCCTATGGCTACACCTTC. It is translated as CASSPYPRQGSSYGYTF.

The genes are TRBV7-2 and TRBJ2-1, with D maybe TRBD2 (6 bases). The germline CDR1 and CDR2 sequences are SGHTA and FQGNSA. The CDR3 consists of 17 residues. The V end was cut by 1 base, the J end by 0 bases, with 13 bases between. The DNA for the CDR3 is TGTGCCAGCAGCTTAGGTCTAGCGCTGAGCTCCTACAATGAGCAGTTCTTC. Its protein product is CASSLGLALSSYNEQFF. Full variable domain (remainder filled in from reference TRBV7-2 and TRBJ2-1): GAGVSQSPSNKVTEKGKDVELRCDPISGHTALYWYRQSLGQGLEFLIYFQGNSAPDKSGLPSDRFSAERTGGSVSTLTIQRTQQEDSAVYLCASSLGLALSSYNEQFFGPGTRLTVL.

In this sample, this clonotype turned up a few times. CDR3 amino acids: CASSLRGPPYGASDTQYF. For the CDR3, the DNA is TGTGCCAGCAGCCTCCGCGGTCCCCCTTATGGGGCATCAGATACGCAGTATTTT. The chain uses TRBV7-2 and TRBJ2-3, with D possibly TRBD1 on 5 matching bases. Trimming removed 5 bases at V and 4 bases at J, with 25 bases between. Germline CDR1 and CDR2: SGHTA and FQGNSA. CDR3 length: 18 residues.

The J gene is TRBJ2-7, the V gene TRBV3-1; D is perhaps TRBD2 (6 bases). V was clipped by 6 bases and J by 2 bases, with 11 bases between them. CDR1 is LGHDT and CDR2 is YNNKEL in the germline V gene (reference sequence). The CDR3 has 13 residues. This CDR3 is CASSVAVTYEQYF. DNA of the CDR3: TGTGCCAGCAGTGTAGCGGTTACCTACGAGCAGTACTTC.

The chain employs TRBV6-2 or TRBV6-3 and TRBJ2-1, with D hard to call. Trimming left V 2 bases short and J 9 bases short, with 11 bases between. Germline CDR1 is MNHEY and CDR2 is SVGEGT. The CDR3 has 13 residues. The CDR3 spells CASSYALDPEQFF. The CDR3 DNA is TGTGCCAGCAGTTACGCCCTAGATCCTGAGCAGTTCTTC.

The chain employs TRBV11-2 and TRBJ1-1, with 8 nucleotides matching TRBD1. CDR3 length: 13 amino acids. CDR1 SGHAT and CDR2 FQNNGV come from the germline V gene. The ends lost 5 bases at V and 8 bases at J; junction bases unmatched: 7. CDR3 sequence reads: CASSPGYRGEAFF. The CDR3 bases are TGTGCCAGCAGCCCGGGGTACAGGGGGGAAGCTTTCTTT. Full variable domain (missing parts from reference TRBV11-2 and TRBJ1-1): EAGVAQSPRYKIIEKRQSVAFWCNPISGHATLYWYQQILGQGPKLLIQFQNNGVVDDSQLPKDRFSAERLKGVDSTLKIQPAKLEDSAVYLCASSPGYRGEAFFGQGTRLTVV.

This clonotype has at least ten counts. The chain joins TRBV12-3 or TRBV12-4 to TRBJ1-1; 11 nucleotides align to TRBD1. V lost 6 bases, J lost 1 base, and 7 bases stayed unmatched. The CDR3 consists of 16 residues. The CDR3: CASRPGQGAGNTEAFF. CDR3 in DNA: TGTGCCAGCAGACCTGGACAGGGGGCGGGGAACACTGAAGCTTTCTTT.

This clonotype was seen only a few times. The CDR3 loop reads CASSLQFQETQYF. CDR3 bases: TGTGCCAGCAGTTTACAGTTTCAAGAGACCCAGTACTTC. The rearrangement uses TRBV12-3 or TRBV12-4 and TRBJ2-5, with unresolved D. This CDR3 is 13 amino acids long. The V and J ends lost 2 bases and 2 bases respectively, with 6 bases between them.

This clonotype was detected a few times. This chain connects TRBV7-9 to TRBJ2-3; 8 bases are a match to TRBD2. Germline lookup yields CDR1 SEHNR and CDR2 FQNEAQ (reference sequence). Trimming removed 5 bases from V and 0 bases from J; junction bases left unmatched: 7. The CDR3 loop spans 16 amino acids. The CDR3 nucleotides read TGTGCCAGCAGCCCGTTGACTAGCGAGAGCACAGATACGCAGTATTTT. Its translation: CASSPLTSESTDTQYF.